Sequencing of this T cell receptor beta chain was carried out in a study of blood T cell repertoires in COVID-19 (dated by TCRdb to about 2020). Broadly, across the study: Samples covering the acute and convalescent phases of COVID-19 were provided by collaborators in the United States, Italy and Spain. Sample metadata almost always included a de-identified subject ID, COVID-19 status, age in years and sex. The repertoires were released in a freely available public database intended as a resource for research on the immune response to SARS-CoV-2. HLA class I and class II types, where available, came from metadata supplied by the sample provider rather than from assay-based typing. The material from the prospective study consisted of cDNA or gDNA derived from T cells, B-cell-depleted T cells, or PBMCs. Samples were obtained from the ongoing ImmuneRACE study (first 160 participants) and from over 1,000 subjects provided by 6 global collaborators. The dataset comprised deeply sampled blood TCRbeta repertoires from subjects exposed to, actively infected with, or recovered from COVID-19.

TCRbeta CDR3 regions were amplified from genomic DNA using the immunoSEQ Assay, a bias-controlled multiplex PCR. Processing in the source paper ran as follows. The number of nucleated cells in each sample was estimated from the amplification of reference gene primers within the assay. To quantify the absolute abundance of each unique TCRbeta CDR3 rearrangement, sequence reads were collapsed and filtered. For each sample, productive Simpson clonality was calculated as the square root of Simpson's diversity index across productive rearrangements. TCRdb took over this immuneACCESS table, retaining in-frame rearrangements with V and J assigned. Such tables are incomplete; in checked studies, under half of the missing clones stem from an unresolved V gene, and the remainder is unexplained. V and J calls and clone size come straight from that table; D and trimming were deduced from the DNA. For this sample there are approximately 500,000 clones; 85% to 90% appear just once. The top ten clones comprise roughly 1.9% of the sample.

As to this clone: It lacks a known antigen. The sample holds no much larger clone one base away, and base qualities are not on file.

In the prospective study, participants were about 18 to 100 years old, resided in about two dozen geographic areas of the United States, and were enrolled through a virtual design. In the prospective study, cohorts were assigned on the basis of participant-reported clinical history obtained from a screening survey and a study questionnaire. Recovered participants in ImmuneRACE Cohort 3 were defined by two consecutive negative NP/OP PCR tests, clearance by a healthcare professional, or resolution of symptoms. Mobile phlebotomists in the prospective study collected whole blood, serum and a nasopharyngeal or oropharyngeal swab from every participant. Additional blood draws and questionnaires over a roughly two-month period could optionally be provided by prospective study participants. Blood samples from the prospective study were shipped frozen or at room temperature prior to DNA extraction. Results the study describes overall, beyond this receptor: The amount of clinical and demographic metadata varied by source and participant and was provided uncurated.

The TCR sequence derives from a woman aged 40 to 55 who had recovered from COVID-19. Sequenced sample: PBMCs or T cells enriched from blood (not recorded which).

CDR3 sequence: CASSFRTGSIGTIYF. The DNA reads TGTGCCAGCAGCTTTAGGACAGGGAGTATAGGCACCATATATTTT. The rearranged chain carries TRBV5-6 and TRBJ1-3; 8 of the junction bases match TRBD1. There are 15 amino acids in the CDR3, from cysteine to phenylalanine inclusive. Only the CDR3 part of the read is kept: 45 bases, read in frame from the first base. The germline V gene sets CDR1 to SGHDT and CDR2 to YYEEEE. Ends trimmed: V by 2 bases, J by 9 bases; bases unmatched to a gene: 10.